A selection of T cell receptor beta chains follows, all from one sample in a study of T cell responses to AZD1222 COVID-19 vaccine. Produced via immunoSEQ multiplex PCR; TCRdb's table is partial and in-frame only. The sample records about 150,000 clones, roughly nine tenths being singletons. This specimen was peripheral blood, taken after recovery from COVID-19. The source of these receptors is an adult who had recovered from COVID-19. CDR3s include the opening cysteine and the closing phenylalanine or tryptophan. Each record gives: V gene, clone size, D gene, CDR3 length, J gene, CDR3 DNA, CDR3 protein. The D gene is left open where the match is weak. The listing skips clone size in some rows; elsewhere it reads once, few, many or a size class.

TRBV11-3,NA,NA,13,TRBJ2-5,TGTGCCAGCAGCTTAGGTGGGGCAGAGACCCAGTACTTC,CASSLGGAETQYF
TRBV6-2/TRBV6-3,NA,NA,13,TRBJ1-2,TGTGCCAGCAGTCTCGGACACTCCTATGGCTACACCTTC,CASSLGHSYGYTF
TRBV2,once,TRBD2,19,TRBJ2-1,TGTGCCAGCAGAACCGGACTAGCGGGGGCCTTGGGATCCTACAATGAGCAGTTCTTC,CASRTGLAGALGSYNEQFF
TRBV15,NA,NA,15,TRBJ1-6,TGTGCCACCAGCAGAGATCTACAGGGTGAATCACCCCTCCACTTT,CATSRDLQGESPLHF
TRBV25-1,NA,NA,13,TRBJ1-3,TGTGCCCCTGGAGGGGTAGCAGGAAACACCATATATTTT,CAPGGVAGNTIYF
TRBV5-8,NA,TRBD1,17,TRBJ2-2,TGTGCCAGCAGCTTGGGCGGATGGGACAGGGCCACCGGGGAGCTGTTTTTT,CASSLGGWDRATGELFF
TRBV10-2,NA,NA,12,TRBJ1-6,TGCGCCAGCACTTCGGGGAATTCACCCCTCCACTTT,CASTSGNSPLHF
TRBV9,NA,NA,17,TRBJ2-6,TGTGCCAGCAGTTCTAGCCTATGGGGGTCTGGGGCCAACGTCCTGACTTTC,CASSSSLWGSGANVLTF
TRBV28,NA,TRBD1,16,TRBJ1-3,TGTGCCAGCAGTCCTTCACAGGGGGTCTCTGGAAACACCATATATTTT,CASSPSQGVSGNTIYF
TRBV7-2,NA,NA,15,TRBJ2-7,TGTGCCAGCAGCCTCAGTTTCGGGCAGGGCTACGAGCAGTACTTC,CASSLSFGQGYEQYF
TRBV19,NA,NA,14,TRBJ1-2,TGTGCCAGTAGTTTCGGGGGTCAGTCGTATGGCTACACCTTC,CASSFGGQSYGYTF
TRBV12-3/TRBV12-4,few,NA,12,TRBJ1-2,TGTGCCAGCAGTTTACCAGGGAGCGGCTACACCTTC,CASSLPGSGYTF
TRBV12-3/TRBV12-4,NA,NA,13,TRBJ2-1,TGTGCCAGCAGCTCGCAGGGTTACAATGAGCAGTTCTTC,CASSSQGYNEQFF
TRBV2,NA,NA,14,TRBJ2-5,TGTGCCAGCAGTGTACTAGCAGATCAAGAGACCCAGTACTTC,CASSVLADQETQYF
TRBV10-3,NA,TRBD1,15,TRBJ2-2,TGTGCCATCAGTCGACAGGGGGCGCCTACCGGGGAGCTGTTTTTT,CAISRQGAPTGELFF
TRBV2,NA,NA,15,TRBJ1-1,TGTGCCAGCAGCTTCGATCGGGCCGCGGGCACTGAAGCTTTCTTT,CASSFDRAAGTEAFF
TRBV2,NA,NA,13,TRBJ2-7,TGTGCCAGCAGTGATTCGGGTTCTTCCGAGCAGTACTTC,CASSDSGSSEQYF
TRBV4-2,NA,TRBD2,16,TRBJ2-5,TGTGCCAGCAGCCAAGATAACTCCTGGGGGGGAGAGACCCAGTACTTC,CASSQDNSWGGETQYF
TRBV7-3,NA,TRBD2,18,TRBJ2-3,TGTGCCAGCAGCTTAACCGGGAGGACCGATTCTAGCACAGATACGCAGTATTTT,CASSLTGRTDSSTDTQYF
TRBV19,NA,NA,15,TRBJ1-5,TGTGCCAGTAGTATGATGGTAGAGAGCAATCAGCCCCAGCATTTT,CASSMMVESNQPQHF
TRBV10-1,NA,TRBD2,15,TRBJ2-2,TGCGCCAGCAGTGGGACTAGCGCTGGGACCGGGGAGCTGTTTTTT,CASSGTSAGTGELFF
TRBV5-1,NA,NA,13,TRBJ2-2,TGCGCCAGCAGCTTGGAGTCCGTCGGGGAGCTGTTTTTT,CASSLESVGELFF
TRBV7-2,NA,TRBD1,13,TRBJ2-7,TGTGCCAGCAGCTTACGGGCCAGGGGGGAGCAGTACTTC,CASSLRARGEQYF
TRBV28,NA,TRBD1,16,TRBJ1-1,TGTGCCAGCAGGCTCAGGGGGCTCAGTAAGAACACTGAAGCTTTCTTT,CASRLRGLSKNTEAFF
TRBV13,NA,NA,15,TRBJ1-5,TGTGCCAGCAGCTACCGACAGAATAGCAATCAGCCCCAGCATTTT,CASSYRQNSNQPQHF
TRBV11-3,NA,NA,14,TRBJ1-3,TGTGCCAGCAGCTTGAAAAGGACAGGAAACACCATATATTTT,CASSLKRTGNTIYF